This TCR beta chain came from a study of T cells in Graves' hyperthyroidism and ophthalmopathy. Losses at the gene ends were 9 bases for V and 4 bases for J; bases not matched to a gene: 9. This CDR3 region has 15 residues. Per germline, CDR1 LNHDA and CDR2 SQIVND (reference sequence). The TCR beta CDR3 regions underwent amplification using RNA transcripts as the source. TCR CDR3 regions were first amplified by RT-PCR with HTBI primers. TCRdb processed the multiplex PCR reads anew with MiXCR; each CDR3 protein has one entry. This table holds 380,000 or so distinct CDR3 sequences, roughly 14% found once.

This TCR derives from a woman in her twenties or thirties with Graves' hyperthyroidism. The chain carries TRBV19 and TRBJ2-2, with 9 bases identical to TRBD2. Sequencing was done on a sample of blood. The CDR3 loop is CASAAGTSSTGELFF. The CDR3 coding sequence is TGTGCCAGCGCCGCCGGGACTAGCAGCACCGGGGAGCTGTTTTTT.